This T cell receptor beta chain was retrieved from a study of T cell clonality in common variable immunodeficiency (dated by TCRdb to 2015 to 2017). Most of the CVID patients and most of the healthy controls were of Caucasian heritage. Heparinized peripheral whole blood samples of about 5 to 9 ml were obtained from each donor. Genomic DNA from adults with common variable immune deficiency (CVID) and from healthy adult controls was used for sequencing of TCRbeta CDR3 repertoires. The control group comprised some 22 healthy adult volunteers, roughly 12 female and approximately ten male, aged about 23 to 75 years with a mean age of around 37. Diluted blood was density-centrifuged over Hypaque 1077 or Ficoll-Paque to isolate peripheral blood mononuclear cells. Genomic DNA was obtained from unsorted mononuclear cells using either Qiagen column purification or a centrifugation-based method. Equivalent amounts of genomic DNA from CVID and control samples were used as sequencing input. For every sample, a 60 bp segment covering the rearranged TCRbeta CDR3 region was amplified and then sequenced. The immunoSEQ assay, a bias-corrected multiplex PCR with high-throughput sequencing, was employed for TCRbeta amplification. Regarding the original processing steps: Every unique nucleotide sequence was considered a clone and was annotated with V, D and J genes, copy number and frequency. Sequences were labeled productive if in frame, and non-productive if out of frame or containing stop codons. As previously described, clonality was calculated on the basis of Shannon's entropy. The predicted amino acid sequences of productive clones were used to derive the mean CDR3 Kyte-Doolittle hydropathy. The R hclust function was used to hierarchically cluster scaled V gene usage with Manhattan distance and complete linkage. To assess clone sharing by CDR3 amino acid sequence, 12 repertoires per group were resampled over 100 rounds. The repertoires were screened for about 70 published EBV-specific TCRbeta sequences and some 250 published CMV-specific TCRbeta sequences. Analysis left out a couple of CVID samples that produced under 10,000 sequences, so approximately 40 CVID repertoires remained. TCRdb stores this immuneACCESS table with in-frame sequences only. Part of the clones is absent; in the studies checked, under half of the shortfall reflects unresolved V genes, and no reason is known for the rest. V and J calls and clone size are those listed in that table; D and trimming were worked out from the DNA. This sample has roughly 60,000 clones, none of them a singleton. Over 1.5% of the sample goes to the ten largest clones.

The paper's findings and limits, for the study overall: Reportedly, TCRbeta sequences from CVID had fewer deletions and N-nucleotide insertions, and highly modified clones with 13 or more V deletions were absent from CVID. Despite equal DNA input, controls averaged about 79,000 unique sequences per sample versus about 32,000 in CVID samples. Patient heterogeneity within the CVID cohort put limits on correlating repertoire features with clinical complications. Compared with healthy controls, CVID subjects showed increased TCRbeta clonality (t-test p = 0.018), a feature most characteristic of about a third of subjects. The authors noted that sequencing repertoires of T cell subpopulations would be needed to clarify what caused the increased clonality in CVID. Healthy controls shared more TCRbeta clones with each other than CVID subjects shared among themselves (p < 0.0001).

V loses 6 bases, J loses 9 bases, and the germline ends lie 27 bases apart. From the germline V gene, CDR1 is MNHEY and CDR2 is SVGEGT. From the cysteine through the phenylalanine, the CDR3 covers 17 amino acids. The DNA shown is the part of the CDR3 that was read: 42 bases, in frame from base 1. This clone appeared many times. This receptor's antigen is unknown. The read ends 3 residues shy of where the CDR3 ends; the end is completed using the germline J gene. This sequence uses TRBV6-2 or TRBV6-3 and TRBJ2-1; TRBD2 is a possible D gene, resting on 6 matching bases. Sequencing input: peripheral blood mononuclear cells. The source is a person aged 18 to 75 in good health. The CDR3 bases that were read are TGTGCCAGCAGGGGGACGGGACTCTCCGCCGGGCGACGTGAG. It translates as CASRGTGLSAGRRE. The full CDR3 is CASRGTGLSAGRREQFF.